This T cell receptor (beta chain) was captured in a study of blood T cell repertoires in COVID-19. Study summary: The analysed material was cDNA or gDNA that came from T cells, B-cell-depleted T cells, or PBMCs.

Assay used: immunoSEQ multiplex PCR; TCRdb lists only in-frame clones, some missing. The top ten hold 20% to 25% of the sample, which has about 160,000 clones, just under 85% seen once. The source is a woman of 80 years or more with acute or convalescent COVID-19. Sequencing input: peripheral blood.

CDR3 region: CSVGTGAGNTIYF. The CDR3, as DNA: TGCAGCGTCGGGACAGGTGCGGGAAACACCATATATTTT. This rearrangement joins TRBV29-1 to TRBJ1-3; the match to TRBD1 covers 8 bases. V lost 6 bases and J lost 4; bases outside the gene matches: 5. CDR3 length: 13 amino acids. Germline V gene sequence: CDR1 SQVTM, CDR2 ANQGSEA.